The subject of this entry is one T cell receptor (beta chain). Antigen specificity is unknown. The data originate from a study of cytomegalovirus exposure and HLA in healthy donors. General observations from the study: The majority of TCR sequences were rare, yet some public TCRs appeared in many donors. Reportedly, a later analysis found an Asian-associated ancestry cluster had fewer N-insertions than the approximately 700-donor mean. Researchers catalogued 160 or so TCR beta chains as cytomegalovirus-associated.

V lost 8 bases, J lost 3 bases, and 11 bases lay in between. Germline V gene sequence: CDR1 MNHNS, CDR2 SASEGT. CDR3 length: 13 amino acids. PCR was performed using 60 Vbeta and 13 Jbeta primers. Original methodology: In a later analysis, around 11 million of tens of millions of unique beta chains occurred in at least two donors. Profiled with immunoSEQ multiplex PCR; TCRdb holds only in-frame clones, not every one. The V and J calls and clone size were taken over from that table, and D and trimming were inferred from the DNA. In total, the table holds 100,000 to 150,000 clones. Source material: PBMCs. The chain combines TRBV6-1 with TRBJ1-5; D remains unclear. This TCR was recovered from a man aged 25 to 45 in good health and CMV-seronegative. The CDR3 region has the DNA TGTGCCAGCGTATCGGTCCCCAATCAGCCCCAGCATTTT. This sequence encodes CASVSVPNQPQHF.